The T cell receptor (beta chain) under discussion was sequenced for a study of cytomegalovirus exposure and HLA in healthy donors. General study points: In an earlier analysis, most TCR beta V segments were productive about 87% or about 30% of the time. Among the most significant clusters, several appeared linked to common viral pathogens in a later analysis. Owing to their indistinguishability, certain V segments, notably TRBV6-2 and TRBV6-3, were excluded.

The PCR employed 60 Vbeta primers together with 13 Jbeta primers. Authors' analysis steps: There were tens of millions of unique TCR beta chains by a later count, and about 12 million of them were shared. The table came from immunoSEQ multiplex PCR; TCRdb's copy has only in-frame clones and leaves some out. V, J and clone size are those of that table, while D and trimming were read from the DNA. The sample holds about 140,000 clones, around 80% seen once. V lost 1 base and J 8 bases, leaving 11 bases between the germline ends. CDR1 SGHDN and CDR2 FVKESK come from the germline V gene. The CDR3 runs 13 residues. Notes on this clone: Its antigen is undetermined.

Sample: PBMCs. This clonotype was obtained from a male donor in good health and CMV-seronegative. The V and J genes are TRBV14 and TRBJ1-2, with D maybe TRBD1 (6 bases). CDR3 in amino acids: CASSQALQGGYTF. In DNA form, the CDR3 reads TGTGCCAGCAGCCAAGCCTTACAGGGAGGCTACACCTTC.